What follows are 31 T cell receptor beta chains derived from one specimen sequenced in a study of control samples from healthy donors and cancer patients. Sequencing used immunoSEQ multiplex PCR; TCRdb keeps in-frame clones, though not all of them. The sample carries around 140,000 clones, approximately 93% recorded once. Source material: blood. All receptors derive from a man younger than 35 in good health.

The chain links TRBV6-5 to TRBJ1-1; D gene uncertain. The CDR3 has 13 residues. Germline CDR1 reads MNHEY; CDR2 reads SVGAGI. The V and J ends lost 0 bases and 7 bases respectively, with 9 bases between them. As DNA, the CDR3 is TGTGCCAGCAGTTACTCGAAAATGATTGAAGCTTTCTTT. Its protein is CASSYSKMIEAFF.

The chain has TRBV4-1 and TRBJ2-1; unclear D gene. V was clipped by 4 bases and J by 8 bases, with 15 bases between them. The length of the CDR3 is 14 residues. Germline values: CDR1 MGHRA, CDR2 YSYEKL. The CDR3 sequence is CASSLGPMTDEQFF. CDR3 bases: TGCGCCAGCAGCCTCGGACCGATGACCGATGAGCAGTTCTTC.

J is TRBJ2-5 and V is TRBV29-1; 14 bases are shared with TRBD2. Germline V gives CDR1 SQVTM, CDR2 ANQGSEA. The CDR3 has 15 amino acids. The trim removed 4 bases at V and 1 base at J, leaving 2 bases unmatched. The CDR3 DNA sequence: TGCAGCGTTGGGACTAGCGGGAGGCTCCAAGAGACCCAGTACTTC. It yields the protein CSVGTSGRLQETQYF.

This chain links TRBV5-6 with TRBJ1-2; a possible D gene is TRBD1 (5 bases). V lost 0 bases and J lost 13, with 16 bases in between. This CDR3 is built from 13 residues. Germline CDR1 is SGHDT and CDR2 is YYEEEE. The CDR3 here is CASSLGRAGRPTF. Here the CDR3 DNA reads TGTGCCAGCAGCTTGGGACGGGCAGGGAGGCCCACCTTC.

This clone was observed a single time. The chain has TRBV2 and TRBJ2-1, with a possible D match to TRBD1 (6 bases). The CDR3 is made up of 13 amino acids. Trimming removed 7 bases at V and 5 bases at J, with 12 bases between. Per the germline V gene, CDR1 is SNHLY and CDR2 is FYNNEI. As DNA, the CDR3 is TGTGCCAGCAAGAAGGGGGAAAACAATGAGCAGTTCTTC. Translated: CASKKGENNEQFF.

The chain has TRBV10-3 and TRBJ1-1; TRBD1 might be the D (5 bases). The CDR3 is made up of 13 amino acids. CDR1 is ENHRY, CDR2 SYGVKD, per germline. The ends were cut back, 0 bases at V and 11 bases at J, with 13 bases in the middle. CDR3 coding DNA: TGTGCCATCAGTGAGTCTAACTGGGGGACGGCTTTCTTT. Residues: CAISESNWGTAFF.

This chain uses TRBV5-1 with TRBJ2-5; D may be TRBD1 (5 bases). Per germline, CDR1 SGHRS and CDR2 YFSETQ. This CDR3 spans 16 amino acids. Trimming took off 7 bases at V and 3 bases at J, with 22 bases between the two ends. The CDR3 region is CASSRLSETEKETQYF. The CDR3 region has the DNA TGCGCCAGCTCACGTCTGTCCGAGACAGAGAAAGAGACCCAGTACTTC.

The chain couples TRBV11-3 to TRBJ2-1, with TRBD1 matching over 10 bases. J lost 10 bases, V lost 4 bases, and 10 bases had no gene match. Germline CDR1 reads SGHNT; CDR2 reads YENEEA. This CDR3 is 15 amino acids long. This CDR3 reads CASSYGTGVRTEQFF. The CDR3 region has the DNA TGTGCCAGCAGCTACGGGACAGGGGTCCGTACGGAGCAGTTCTTC.

There are a few counts of this clone. This sequence joins TRBV11-2 and TRBJ1-1; 11 nucleotides match TRBD1. Germline lookup yields CDR1 SGHAT and CDR2 FQNNGV. Trimming took 5 bases from V and 6 from J; bases not matched to a gene: 14. CDR3 length: 17 residues. The CDR3 loop is CASSPWTGGALVPEAFF. The CDR3 bases are TGTGCCAGCAGCCCTTGGACAGGGGGCGCTTTGGTCCCTGAAGCTTTCTTT.

The chain employs TRBV4-1 and TRBJ1-2, with 10 bases matching TRBD1. The CDR3 contains 15 residues. J gave up 3 bases and V 4 bases, and 5 bases lay outside the gene matches. Germline assignment: CDR1 MGHRA and CDR2 YSYEKL. The CDR3 spells CASSPGQGPHYGYTF. As DNA, the CDR3 is TGCGCCAGCAGCCCGGGACAGGGGCCTCACTATGGCTACACCTTC.

J is TRBJ2-2 and V is TRBV7-9, with D unresolved. The CDR3 runs 15 residues. Germline loops: CDR1 SEHNR, CDR2 FQNEAQ (reference sequence). The V end was cut by 2 bases, the J end by 4 bases, with 11 bases between. CDR3: CASSLTVPGTGELFF. As DNA, the CDR3 is TGTGCCAGCAGCTTAACGGTGCCGGGCACCGGGGAGCTGTTTTTT.

The chain couples TRBV30 to TRBJ1-3; D perhaps matches TRBD1 (5 bases). The V gene lost 2 bases and the J gene lost 8 bases, with 13 bases spanning the gap. The CDR3 runs 13 residues. CDR1 and CDR2 from the germline V gene are GTSNPN and SVGIG (reference sequence). The CDR3 sequence: CAWSLKGLDTIYF. CDR3 bases: TGTGCCTGGAGTCTAAAGGGGCTTGACACCATATATTTT.

This chain connects TRBV28 to TRBJ1-6, with 7 bases aligning to TRBD1. CDR1 is MDHEN, CDR2 SYDVKM, per germline. This CDR3 contains 16 residues. The V gene end was trimmed by 2 bases and the J gene end by 8 bases; junction bases not matched to a gene: 9. CDR3 residues: CASSLRPGQRYSPLHF. DNA of the CDR3: TGTGCCAGCAGTTTAAGGCCGGGACAGCGATATTCACCCCTCCACTTT.

This clone was recorded once. The rearrangement uses TRBV4-1 and TRBJ1-2, with 8 nucleotides matching TRBD1. The CDR3 runs to 14 residues. Germline CDR1 is MGHRA and CDR2 is YSYEKL. Trimming at V came to 8 bases and at J to 2 bases, leaving 7 bases not matched to a gene. CDR3 residues: CASFDYRGNYGYTF. The CDR3 nucleotides are TGCGCCAGCTTTGATTACAGGGGGAACTATGGCTACACCTTC.

The chain has TRBV6-2 or TRBV6-3 and TRBJ1-5, with D unclear. In germline, CDR1 is MNHEY, CDR2 SVGEGT. With 2 bases removed from V and 4 bases from J, the gap between germline ends came to 6 bases. The CDR3 runs 13 residues. The CDR3 DNA reads TGTGCCAGCAGTTACGATGGAAATCAGCCCCAGCATTTT. Protein product: CASSYDGNQPQHF.

This rearrangement joins TRBV30 to TRBJ1-6, with D unresolved. The germline gives CDR1 GTSNPN, CDR2 SVGIG (reference sequence). The V and J ends lost 4 bases and 7 bases respectively, with 17 bases between them. The CDR3 extends over 15 amino acids. The CDR3 sequence is CAWNLIRDLNSPLHF. DNA for the CDR3: TGTGCCTGGAACCTGATTAGGGATCTGAATTCACCCCTCCACTTT.

The chain uses TRBV6-2 or TRBV6-3 and TRBJ1-5; possibly TRBD1 for D (6 bases). Germline-derived CDR1 and CDR2 are MNHEY and SVGEGT. Trimming shortened V by 4 bases and J by 1 base, and 17 bases separated the two germline ends. The CDR3 covers 17 residues. CDR3 region: CASSSLTRGYSNQPQHF. The CDR3 DNA reads TGTGCCAGCAGTTCCCTAACGAGGGGGTACAGCAATCAGCCCCAGCATTTT.

The chain has TRBV27 and TRBJ2-7; a possible D gene is TRBD1 (6 bases). This CDR3 contains 13 residues. Germline assignment: CDR1 MNHEY and CDR2 SMNVEV (reference sequence). The V end lost 2 bases, the J end lost 3 bases, and 8 bases lay between the germline ends. The chain's CDR3 is CASSLTGNYEQYF. For the CDR3, the DNA is TGTGCCAGCAGTTTAACAGGGAACTACGAGCAGTACTTC.

J is TRBJ2-5 and V is TRBV3-1 (or the pseudogene TRBV3-2); the match to TRBD2 covers 10 bases. The V segment lost 2 bases and the J segment 3 bases; nucleotides outside the gene matches: 6. The CDR3 is made up of 16 amino acids. Germline lookup yields CDR1 LGHDT and CDR2 YNNKEL (reference sequence). CDR3 amino acids: CASSQTPGTSEETQYF. The DNA for the CDR3 is TGTGCCAGCAGCCAAACCCCAGGGACTAGCGAAGAGACCCAGTACTTC.

This chain's CDR3 is CASSENLYSYGYTF. The DNA for the CDR3 is TGTGCCAGCAGTGAAAACCTTTATAGCTATGGCTACACCTTC. J is TRBJ1-2 and V is TRBV2; D is undetermined. The germline V and J ends were trimmed by 2 bases and 4 bases, with 11 bases remaining between them. The CDR3 sequence is 14 residues long. Germline CDR1 reads SNHLY; CDR2 reads FYNNEI.

The rearrangement links TRBV25-1 to TRBJ1-5; D might be TRBD1 (5 bases). CDR1 and CDR2 (germline): MGHDK, SYGVNS. Trimming stripped 4 bases from V and 0 bases from J, with 19 bases between. The CDR3 consists of 18 residues. CDR3 in amino acids: CASSAPGGGFNSNQPQHF. CDR3 DNA: TGTGCCAGCAGTGCGCCAGGCGGGGGGTTCAATAGCAATCAGCCCCAGCATTTT.

The gene calls are TRBV30 and TRBJ2-1; 12 bases are a match to TRBD2. Germline V CDR1 and CDR2: GTSNPN, SVGIG (reference sequence). The V gene end was trimmed by 6 bases and the J gene end by 8 bases; junction bases not matched to a gene: 8. The length of the CDR3 is 14 residues. CDR3 protein: CACTLAGGGDEQFF. The CDR3 DNA sequence: TGTGCCTGTACACTAGCGGGAGGTGGGGATGAGCAGTTCTTC.

The V gene is TRBV27, the J gene TRBJ2-7, with no clear D. The CDR3 is 13 amino acids. In germline, CDR1 is MNHEY, CDR2 SMNVEV (reference sequence). V lost 2 bases and J lost 2, with 7 bases in between. Written as DNA, the CDR3 is TGTGCCAGCAGTTTAACCGGTACCTACGAGCAGTACTTC. It encodes CASSLTGTYEQYF.

The V call is TRBV20-1, the J call TRBJ2-7; D is ambiguous. CDR1 is DFQATT, CDR2 SNEGSKA, per germline (reference sequence). The CDR3 contains 11 residues. V lost 6 bases to trimming and J lost 6 bases, with 12 bases between them. CDR3 nucleotides: TGCAGTGCACAGAAAAGGCTCGAGCAGTACTTC. Its protein product is CSAQKRLEQYF.

This chain uses TRBV7-9 with TRBJ1-2; weak D call: TRBD1 (5 bases). This CDR3 has 13 residues. CDR1 and CDR2 from the germline V gene are SEHNR and FQNEAQ (reference sequence). Trimming removed 7 bases at V and 5 bases at J, with 14 bases between. The CDR3 reads CASTPPGGYGYTF. In DNA, the CDR3 is TGTGCCAGCACCCCACCTGGGGGGTATGGCTACACCTTC.

This chain links TRBV19 with TRBJ1-1; D is uncertain. The length of the CDR3 is 15 residues. Trimming took 5 bases from V and 1 from J, leaving 14 bases between them. Germline values: CDR1 LNHDA, CDR2 SQIVND (reference sequence). CDR3 sequence: CASSQQLASNTEAFF. The CDR3 region has the DNA TGTGCCAGTAGTCAACAGCTCGCATCGAACACTGAAGCTTTCTTT.

The table lists this clone with a count of one. The chain recombines TRBV30 with TRBJ1-1, with D unresolved. Germline V CDR1 and CDR2: GTSNPN, SVGIG (reference sequence). Between the trimmed V and J ends, which lost 4 bases and 1 base, there was a span of 16 bases. This CDR3 has 15 residues. The CDR3 sequence is CAWTLFRHPNTEAFF. The CDR3 DNA reads TGTGCCTGGACCCTGTTCCGGCATCCGAACACTGAAGCTTTCTTT.

V is TRBV29-1 and J is TRBJ2-3, with D uncertain. The CDR3 has 14 residues. The germline gives CDR1 SQVTM, CDR2 ANQGSEA. V dropped 3 bases and J dropped 3 bases, with 13 bases sitting between them. CDR3 coding DNA: TGCAGCGTTGAGAACACGGGTGTGACAGATACGCAGTATTTT. Translation: CSVENTGVTDTQYF.

The chain's CDR3 is CASSYVQGAGETQYF. The CDR3 DNA reads TGTGCCAGCAGTTACGTCCAGGGGGCGGGTGAGACCCAGTACTTC. The chain couples TRBV6-5 to TRBJ2-5, with 8 bases matching TRBD1. Trimming removed 2 bases from V and 5 bases from J; junction bases left unmatched: 7. The CDR3 sequence is 15 residues long. Germline CDR1 reads MNHEY; CDR2 reads SVGAGI.

V usage is TRBV7-2 and J usage is TRBJ2-7; no reliable D call. The CDR3 has 15 amino acids. CDR1 is SGHTA and CDR2 is FQGNSA in the germline V gene. V was pared by 3 bases and J by 1 base, with 13 bases between. The CDR3 here is CASSLSQDGSYEQYF. CDR3 bases: TGTGCCAGCAGCTTGAGTCAGGATGGGTCCTACGAGCAGTACTTC.

V gene TRBV6-1 combines with J gene TRBJ2-7; no clear D gene. V was pared by 4 bases and J by 0 bases, with 16 bases between. CDR1 is MNHNS, CDR2 SASEGT, per germline. This CDR3 has 16 amino acids. The CDR3 here is CASSVAGRTRSYEQYF. For the CDR3, the DNA is TGTGCCAGCAGTGTCGCTGGGCGGACCCGCTCCTACGAGCAGTACTTC.